Sequencing of this T cell receptor beta chain was carried out in a study of T cells in localized non-small cell lung cancer. Study findings and constraints: Higher adjacent-lung clonality was associated with shorter survival.

Generated by immunoSEQ multiplex PCR, the TCRdb table keeps only in-frame clones and is missing some. The repertoire has around 21,000 clones, roughly 90% of them found once; the top ten carry about 7%. Concerning this clone: No antigen is known for it.

The TCR was taken from a male donor older than 55 with stage I squamous cell lung carcinoma. The source material was peripheral blood, sampled before any cancer treatment.

CDR3 coding DNA: TGTGCCAGCAGCCCGACAGGGAACTATGGCTACACCTTC. Protein: CASSPTGNYGYTF. The genes are TRBV7-6 and TRBJ1-2; 7 nucleotides agree with TRBD1. V lost 5 bases, J lost 2 bases, and 2 bases stayed unmatched. The germline gives CDR1 SGHVS, CDR2 FNYEAQ. The CDR3 has 13 amino acids.